This T cell receptor beta chain was sequenced in a study of esophageal squamous cell carcinoma under preoperative chemotherapy. Study-wide results and caveats: Clonal contraction, more than amplification, hit abundant clones after paclitaxel-nedaplatin. After treatment, tumor-infiltrating lymphocytes apparently came partly from blood T cells.

The count of this clonotype is one. Antigen specificity is unknown. The junction differs from germline at one of its ends, possibly a read error. Using its own MiXCR run on the PCR reads, TCRdb lists one record per CDR3 protein. The data show about 30,000 distinct CDR3 sequences, with roughly 52% seen just once and approximately 12% held by the top ten. Germline lookup yields CDR1 SGHVS and CDR2 FNYEAQ. The CDR3 loop spans 15 amino acids. Time point given: before preoperative PTX-NDP chemotherapy. Before surgery, patients were given preoperative paclitaxel-nedaplatin chemotherapy. This clonotype was obtained from a human donor with esophageal squamous cell carcinoma. The donor label of this sample is uncertain. This material was obtained from a patient given preoperative chemotherapy. The V call is TRBV7-6, the J call TRBJ2-5; possible D gene TRBD2, 7 bases. This chain's CDR3 is CGAGFGGRDQETQYF. The CDR3 DNA reads as TGTGGCGCGGGGTTCGGGGGGCGTGACCAAGAGACGCAGTACTTC.